Presented here are 18 T cell receptor beta chains from one specimen sequenced in a study of CD8 T cells in ankylosing spondylitis. Each CDR3 protein is one row after TCRdb ran MiXCR on the 5' RACE reads. Among 100,000 to 150,000 distinct CDR3 sequences listed, roughly a tenth were seen once. The specimen was blood, either unsorted or a sorted T cell fraction (not recorded which). The receptor source for this set is a male donor with ankylosing spondylitis or in good health (not recorded which).

In this sample, this clonotype turned up many times. The chain couples TRBV6-1 to TRBJ2-7; maybe TRBD1 (8 bases). V dropped 7 bases and J dropped 3 bases, with 19 bases sitting between them. The CDR3 has 15 residues. CDR1 and CDR2 from the germline V gene are MNHNS and SASEGT. The CDR3 region is CASNPNRGGFYEQYF. The CDR3 DNA follows: TGTGCCAGCAACCCTAACAGGGGGGGCTTCTACGAGCAGTACTTC.

The chain couples TRBV7-2 to TRBJ2-7; the match to TRBD2 covers 7 bases. This CDR3 comprises 14 residues. The V gene end was trimmed by 4 bases and the J gene end by 5 bases; junction bases not matched to a gene: 8. Germline-derived CDR1 and CDR2 are SGHTA and FQGNSA. This chain's CDR3 is CASSWASGMDEQYF. The CDR3 bases are TGTGCCAGCAGCTGGGCTAGCGGAATGGACGAGCAGTACTTC.

This clonotype has a count of ten or more. The V gene is TRBV15, the J gene TRBJ1-4; maybe TRBD1 (5 bases). The CDR3 length is 15 residues. Germline loops: CDR1 LNHNV, CDR2 YYDKDF (reference sequence). The V end was cut by 6 bases, the J end by 0 bases, with 11 bases between. The chain's CDR3 is CATRGRQSTNEKLFF. The CDR3 DNA reads as TGTGCCACCAGGGGCCGACAGTCAACTAATGAAAAACTGTTTTTT.

The chain couples TRBV7-9 to TRBJ2-3; unclear D gene. With 4 bases removed from V and 4 bases from J, the gap between germline ends came to 9 bases. This CDR3 comprises 13 residues. Germline lookup yields CDR1 SEHNR and CDR2 FQNEAQ (reference sequence). In nucleotides, the CDR3 is TGTGCCAGCAGCTCCTGGGCACCAGATACGCAGTATTTT. This codes for CASSSWAPDTQYF.

This clonotype was observed a handful of times. The chain has TRBV29-1 and TRBJ2-5; no clear D gene. V lost 3 bases and J lost 5, with 10 bases in between. CDR3 length: 12 amino acids. Germline assignment: CDR1 SQVTM and CDR2 ANQGSEA. The CDR3 DNA reads as TGCAGCGTTGACTTCGCAGCGGAGACCCAGTACTTC. It translates to CSVDFAAETQYF.

This clonotype was picked up many times. The chain uses TRBV5-1 and TRBJ2-1, with a possible D match to TRBD2 (6 bases). Germline loops: CDR1 SGHRS, CDR2 YFSETQ. The CDR3 has 14 residues. Trimming stripped 2 bases from V and 3 bases from J, with 9 bases between. In DNA, the CDR3 is TGCGCCAGCAGCTTAGACGGGGGCTACAATGAGCAGTTCTTC. Translating it yields CASSLDGGYNEQFF.

Many counts were recorded for this clonotype. The chain carries TRBV7-2 and TRBJ2-3; weak D call: TRBD2 (5 bases). This CDR3 has 17 residues. The V end lost 3 bases, the J end lost 4 bases, and 20 bases lay between the germline ends. Germline V gene sequence: CDR1 SGHTA, CDR2 FQGNSA. CDR3: CASSFWVSGFRSDTQYF. In nucleotides, the CDR3 is TGTGCCAGCAGCTTTTGGGTATCGGGGTTCAGGTCAGATACGCAGTATTTT.

The CDR3 spells CASSSDPSSYEQYF. The CDR3 coding sequence is TGCGCCAGCAGTTCCGACCCGAGCTCCTACGAGCAGTACTTC. The chain links TRBV5-1 to TRBJ2-7, with no clear D. The CDR3 has 14 amino acids. Deletions cut 5 bases from V and 0 bases from J, with 12 bases between. Per germline, CDR1 SGHRS and CDR2 YFSETQ.

This clonotype was counted at least ten times. This chain joins TRBV15 and TRBJ2-7; D might be TRBD1 (5 bases). There are 13 residues in the CDR3. Germline values: CDR1 LNHNV, CDR2 YYDKDF (reference sequence). Trimming shortened V by 0 bases and J by 3 bases, and 6 bases separated the two germline ends. The CDR3 coding sequence is TGTGCCACCAGCAGAGATGACAGCTACGAGCAGTACTTC. It encodes CATSRDDSYEQYF.

Ten or more counts support this clonotype. The chain joins TRBV5-1 to TRBJ2-1; D not certain. CDR1 is SGHRS and CDR2 is YFSETQ in the germline V gene. The CDR3 has 11 amino acids. V gave up 6 bases and J gave up 6 bases, with 7 bases separating them. The CDR3 DNA reads TGCGCCAGCACTCGTCTCAATGAGCAGTTCTTC. Translated: CASTRLNEQFF.

The sample holds a few counts of this clonotype. The gene calls are TRBV12-3 or TRBV12-4 and TRBJ2-5; 15 bases match TRBD2. With V trimmed by 1 base and J by 3 bases, 3 bases remained unmatched. The CDR3 runs 17 residues. The CDR3 nucleotides are TGTGCCAGCAGTTTAGGGACTAGCGGGAGGGCGGAAGAGACCCAGTACTTC. Amino acid sequence: CASSLGTSGRAEETQYF.

This clonotype occurred many times. V usage is TRBV20-1 and J usage is TRBJ1-2, with 7 bases aligning to TRBD1. The CDR3 runs to 13 residues. The V gene end was trimmed by 3 bases and the J gene end by 8 bases; junction bases not matched to a gene: 9. Germline loops: CDR1 DFQATT, CDR2 SNEGSKA (reference sequence). Here the CDR3 DNA reads TGCAGTGCTAGCCGACAGGGATTTAAAGGCTACACCTTC. Protein: CSASRQGFKGYTF.

This clonotype was observed at least ten times. The J gene is TRBJ2-7, the V gene TRBV10-3, with D unclear. V was cut by 2 bases and J by 4 bases, with 6 bases left in between. Germline V gene sequence: CDR1 ENHRY, CDR2 SYGVKD. This CDR3 spans 12 amino acids. CDR3 loop: CAISERQYEQYF. DNA of the CDR3: TGTGCCATCAGTGAGAGGCAATACGAGCAGTACTTC.

This clonotype showed up many times. This chain connects TRBV5-1 to TRBJ1-1; no reliable D call. Trimming removed 1 base at V and 0 bases at J, with 13 bases between. The CDR3 contains 16 residues. CDR1 is SGHRS, CDR2 YFSETQ, per germline. CDR3 protein: CASSLWGETMNTEAFF. The CDR3 DNA reads TGCGCCAGCAGCTTGTGGGGAGAAACCATGAACACTGAAGCTTTCTTT.

The chain links TRBV7-9 to TRBJ1-4; D call uncertain. CDR1 is SEHNR and CDR2 is FQNEAQ in the germline V gene (reference sequence). V gave up 5 bases and J gave up 4 bases, with 14 bases separating them. The CDR3 is 15 residues long. This CDR3 is CASSRLGSLNEKLFF. The CDR3 coding sequence is TGTGCCAGCAGCCGCTTGGGGTCGCTTAATGAAAAACTGTTTTTT. Variable domain in full (rest from reference TRBV7-9 and TRBJ1-4): DTGVSQNPRHKITKRGQNVTFRCDPISEHNRLYWYRQTLGQGPEFLTYFQNEAQLEKSRLLSDRFSAERPKGSFSTLEIQRTEQGDSAMYLCASSRLGSLNEKLFFGSGTQLSVL.

This clonotype was picked up a small number of times. The genes are TRBV12-3 or TRBV12-4 and TRBJ2-2; D remains unclear. The V gene lost 3 bases and the J gene lost 5 bases, with 7 bases spanning the gap. The CDR3 runs 13 residues. CDR3 DNA sequence: TGTGCCAGCAGTTTGGAATTTACCGGGGAGCTGTTTTTT. Translated, it gives CASSLEFTGELFF.

This clonotype was counted a few times. The rearrangement joins TRBV19 to TRBJ1-5; possibly TRBD1 for D (5 bases). Per germline, CDR1 LNHDA and CDR2 SQIVND (reference sequence). The CDR3 is made up of 15 amino acids. V was shortened by 5 bases and J by 4 bases, with 15 bases between the two germline ends. The CDR3: CASSPQGLGNQPQHF. The CDR3 DNA reads TGTGCCAGTAGTCCCCAGGGTCTTGGGAATCAGCCCCAGCATTTT. Full variable domain (remainder filled in from reference TRBV19 and TRBJ1-5): DGGITQSPKYLFRKEGQNVTLSCEQNLNHDAMYWYRQDPGQGLRLIYYSQIVNDFQKGDIAEGYSVSREKKESFPLTVTSAQKNPTAFYLCASSPQGLGNQPQHFGDGTRLSIL.

This clonotype has a handful of counts. The rearrangement links TRBV7-2 to TRBJ1-1, with unresolved D. The V end lost 1 base, the J end lost 4 bases, and 19 bases lay between the germline ends. Germline lookup yields CDR1 SGHTA and CDR2 FQGNSA. This CDR3 has 17 residues. CDR3 amino acids: CASSLGPGITPGTEAFF. DNA for the CDR3: TGTGCCAGCAGCTTAGGACCCGGGATTACTCCCGGCACTGAAGCTTTCTTT.